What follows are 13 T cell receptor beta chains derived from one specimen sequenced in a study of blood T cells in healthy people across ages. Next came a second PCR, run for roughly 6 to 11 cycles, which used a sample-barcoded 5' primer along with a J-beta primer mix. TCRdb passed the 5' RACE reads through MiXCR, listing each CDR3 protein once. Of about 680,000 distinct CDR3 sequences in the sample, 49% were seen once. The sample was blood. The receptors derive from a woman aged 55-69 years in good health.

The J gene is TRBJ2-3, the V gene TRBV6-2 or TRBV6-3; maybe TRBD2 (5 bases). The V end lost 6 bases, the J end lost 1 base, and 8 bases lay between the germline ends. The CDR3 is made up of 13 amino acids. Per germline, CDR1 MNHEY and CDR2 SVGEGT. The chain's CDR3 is CASREAGTDTQYF. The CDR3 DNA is TGTGCCAGCAGGGAGGCGGGCACAGATACGCAGTATTTT.

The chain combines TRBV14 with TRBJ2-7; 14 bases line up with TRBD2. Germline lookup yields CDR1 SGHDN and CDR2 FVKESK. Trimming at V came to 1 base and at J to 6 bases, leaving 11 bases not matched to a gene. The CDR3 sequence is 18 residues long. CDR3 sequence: CASSQAPGTSGSLGEQYF. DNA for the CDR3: TGTGCCAGCAGCCAAGCTCCCGGGACTAGCGGGAGTCTGGGCGAGCAGTACTTC.

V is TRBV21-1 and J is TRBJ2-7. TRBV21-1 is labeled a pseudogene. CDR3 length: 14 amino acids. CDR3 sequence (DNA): TGTGCCAGCAGCGCGAGACACCTCTCCTACGAGCAGTACTTC. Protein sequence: CASSARHLSYEQYF.

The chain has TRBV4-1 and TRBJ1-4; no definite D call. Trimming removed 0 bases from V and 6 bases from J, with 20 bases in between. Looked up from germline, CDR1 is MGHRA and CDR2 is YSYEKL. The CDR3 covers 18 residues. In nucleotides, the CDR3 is TGCGCCAGCAGCCAAGATGTCGCCTTGGATGGTTGGTATGAAAAACTGTTTTTT. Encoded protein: CASSQDVALDGWYEKLFF.

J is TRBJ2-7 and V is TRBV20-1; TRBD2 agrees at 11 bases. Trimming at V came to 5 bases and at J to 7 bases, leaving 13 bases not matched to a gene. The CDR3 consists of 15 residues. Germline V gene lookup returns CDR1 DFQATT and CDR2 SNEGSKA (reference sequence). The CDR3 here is CSALAGGPLMNEQYF. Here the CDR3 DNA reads TGCAGTGCTTTAGCGGGAGGGCCCCTTATGAATGAGCAGTACTTC.

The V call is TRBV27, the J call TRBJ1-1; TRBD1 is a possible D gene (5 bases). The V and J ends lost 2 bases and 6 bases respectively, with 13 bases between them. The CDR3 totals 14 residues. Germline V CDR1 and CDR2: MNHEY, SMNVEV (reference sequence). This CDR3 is CASSLAGPKSEAFF. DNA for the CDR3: TGTGCCAGCAGTTTAGCGGGACCCAAGTCTGAAGCTTTCTTT.

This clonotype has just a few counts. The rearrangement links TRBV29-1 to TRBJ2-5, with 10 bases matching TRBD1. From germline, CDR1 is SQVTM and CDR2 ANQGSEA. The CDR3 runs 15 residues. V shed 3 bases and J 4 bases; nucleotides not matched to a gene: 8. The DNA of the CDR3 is TGCAGCGTTGATGGGGTGACAGGGGGCCGAGAGACCCAGTACTTC. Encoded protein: CSVDGVTGGRETQYF.

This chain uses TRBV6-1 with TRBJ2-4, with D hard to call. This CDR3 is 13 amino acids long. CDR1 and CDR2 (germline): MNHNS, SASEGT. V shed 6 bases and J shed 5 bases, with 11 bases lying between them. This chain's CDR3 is CASSDGHQNIQYF. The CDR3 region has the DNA TGTGCCAGCAGCGACGGTCACCAAAACATTCAGTACTTC.

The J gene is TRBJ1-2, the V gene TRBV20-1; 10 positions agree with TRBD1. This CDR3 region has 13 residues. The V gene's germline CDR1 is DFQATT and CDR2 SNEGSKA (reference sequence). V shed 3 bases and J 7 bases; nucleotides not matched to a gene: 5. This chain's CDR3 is CSASGGQGIGYTF. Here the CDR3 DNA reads TGCAGTGCTAGTGGGGGACAGGGGATTGGCTACACCTTC.

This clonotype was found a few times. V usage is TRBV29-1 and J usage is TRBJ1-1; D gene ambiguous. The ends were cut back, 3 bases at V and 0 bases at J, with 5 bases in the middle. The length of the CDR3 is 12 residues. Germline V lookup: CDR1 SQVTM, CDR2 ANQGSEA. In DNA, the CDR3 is TGCAGCGTTGAGAAATTGAACACTGAAGCTTTCTTT. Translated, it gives CSVEKLNTEAFF.

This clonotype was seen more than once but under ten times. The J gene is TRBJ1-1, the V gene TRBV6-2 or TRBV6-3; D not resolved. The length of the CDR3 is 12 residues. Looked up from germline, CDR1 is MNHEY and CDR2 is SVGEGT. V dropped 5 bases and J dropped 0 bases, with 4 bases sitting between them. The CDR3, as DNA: TGTGCCAGCAGTCACTTGAACACTGAAGCTTTCTTT. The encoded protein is CASSHLNTEAFF.

The CDR3 DNA sequence: TGTGCCAGCAGTGTCCCACTTAGCGGATACCAAGAGACCCAGTACTTC. It encodes CASSVPLSGYQETQYF. J is TRBJ2-5 and V is TRBV6-1; possibly TRBD2 for D (6 bases). The V gene's germline CDR1 is MNHNS and CDR2 SASEGT. V lost 4 bases and J lost 0, with 15 bases in between. The CDR3 consists of 16 residues.

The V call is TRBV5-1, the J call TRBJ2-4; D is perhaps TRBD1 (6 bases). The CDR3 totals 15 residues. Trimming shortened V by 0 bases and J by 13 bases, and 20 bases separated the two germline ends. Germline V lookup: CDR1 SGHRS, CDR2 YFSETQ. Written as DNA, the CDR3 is TGCGCCAGCAGCTTGGATAGACAGGACAGAGGGGAGCAGTACTTC. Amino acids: CASSLDRQDRGEQYF.